The 5 T cell receptor beta chains given below trace back to one sample, sequenced in a study of cytomegalovirus exposure and HLA in healthy donors. This PCR relied on a set of 60 Vbeta primers and 13 Jbeta primers. The repertoire was sequenced with immunoSEQ multiplex PCR; TCRdb's copy has only in-frame clones and lacks some. The sample yields about 210,000 clones, approximately 83% seen once. Sequences were obtained from PBMCs. These receptor sequences come from a woman in her 50s in good health and CMV-seropositive.

The rearrangement uses TRBV6-4 and TRBJ1-1; D may be TRBD1 (5 bases). The V gene lost 7 bases and the J gene lost 4 bases, with 16 bases spanning the gap. The CDR3 runs 14 residues. Germline CDR1 and CDR2: MRHNA and SNTAGT. CDR3 region: CASKNQGSGTEAFF. Here the CDR3 DNA reads TGTGCCAGCAAGAATCAGGGTTCGGGCACTGAAGCTTTCTTT.

The chain couples TRBV6-5 to TRBJ1-1; unclear D gene. With 0 bases removed from V and 6 bases from J, the gap between germline ends came to 14 bases. Germline V gene data show CDR1 as MNHEY and CDR2 as SVGAGI. The CDR3 runs 15 residues. The CDR3 DNA reads as TGTGCCAGCAGTTACTCAACTGGGCAGCACCCTGAAGCTTTCTTT. Protein product: CASSYSTGQHPEAFF.

The CDR3 loop reads CASSLGTGTGGSDTEAFF. CDR3 in DNA: TGCGCCAGCAGCTTGGGGACCGGGACAGGGGGCTCAGACACTGAAGCTTTCTTT. V usage is TRBV5-1 and J usage is TRBJ1-1; 12 positions agree with TRBD1. The CDR3 sequence is 18 residues long. Germline values: CDR1 SGHRS, CDR2 YFSETQ. With V trimmed by 0 bases and J by 3 bases, 9 bases remained unmatched.

This clone occurred a few times. This sample includes further DNA sequences coding for the same CDR3. The chain is built from TRBV9 and TRBJ1-6; no clear D. V lost 0 bases and J lost 0, with 7 bases in between. The CDR3 loop spans 16 amino acids. CDR1 SGDLS and CDR2 YYNGEE come from the germline V gene. CDR3 nucleotide sequence: TGTGCCAGCAGCGTAGCCCCGAGCTCCTATAATTCACCCCTCCACTTT. This codes for CASSVAPSSYNSPLHF.

The chain combines TRBV9 with TRBJ1-3; 8 bases fit TRBD1. With V trimmed by 5 bases and J by 3 bases, 4 bases remained unmatched. This CDR3 contains 14 residues. Per the germline V gene, CDR1 is SGDLS and CDR2 is YYNGEE. CDR3 DNA sequence: TGTGCCAGCAGTCAGGGACAGGATGGAAACACCATATATTTT. Translated, it gives CASSQGQDGNTIYF.